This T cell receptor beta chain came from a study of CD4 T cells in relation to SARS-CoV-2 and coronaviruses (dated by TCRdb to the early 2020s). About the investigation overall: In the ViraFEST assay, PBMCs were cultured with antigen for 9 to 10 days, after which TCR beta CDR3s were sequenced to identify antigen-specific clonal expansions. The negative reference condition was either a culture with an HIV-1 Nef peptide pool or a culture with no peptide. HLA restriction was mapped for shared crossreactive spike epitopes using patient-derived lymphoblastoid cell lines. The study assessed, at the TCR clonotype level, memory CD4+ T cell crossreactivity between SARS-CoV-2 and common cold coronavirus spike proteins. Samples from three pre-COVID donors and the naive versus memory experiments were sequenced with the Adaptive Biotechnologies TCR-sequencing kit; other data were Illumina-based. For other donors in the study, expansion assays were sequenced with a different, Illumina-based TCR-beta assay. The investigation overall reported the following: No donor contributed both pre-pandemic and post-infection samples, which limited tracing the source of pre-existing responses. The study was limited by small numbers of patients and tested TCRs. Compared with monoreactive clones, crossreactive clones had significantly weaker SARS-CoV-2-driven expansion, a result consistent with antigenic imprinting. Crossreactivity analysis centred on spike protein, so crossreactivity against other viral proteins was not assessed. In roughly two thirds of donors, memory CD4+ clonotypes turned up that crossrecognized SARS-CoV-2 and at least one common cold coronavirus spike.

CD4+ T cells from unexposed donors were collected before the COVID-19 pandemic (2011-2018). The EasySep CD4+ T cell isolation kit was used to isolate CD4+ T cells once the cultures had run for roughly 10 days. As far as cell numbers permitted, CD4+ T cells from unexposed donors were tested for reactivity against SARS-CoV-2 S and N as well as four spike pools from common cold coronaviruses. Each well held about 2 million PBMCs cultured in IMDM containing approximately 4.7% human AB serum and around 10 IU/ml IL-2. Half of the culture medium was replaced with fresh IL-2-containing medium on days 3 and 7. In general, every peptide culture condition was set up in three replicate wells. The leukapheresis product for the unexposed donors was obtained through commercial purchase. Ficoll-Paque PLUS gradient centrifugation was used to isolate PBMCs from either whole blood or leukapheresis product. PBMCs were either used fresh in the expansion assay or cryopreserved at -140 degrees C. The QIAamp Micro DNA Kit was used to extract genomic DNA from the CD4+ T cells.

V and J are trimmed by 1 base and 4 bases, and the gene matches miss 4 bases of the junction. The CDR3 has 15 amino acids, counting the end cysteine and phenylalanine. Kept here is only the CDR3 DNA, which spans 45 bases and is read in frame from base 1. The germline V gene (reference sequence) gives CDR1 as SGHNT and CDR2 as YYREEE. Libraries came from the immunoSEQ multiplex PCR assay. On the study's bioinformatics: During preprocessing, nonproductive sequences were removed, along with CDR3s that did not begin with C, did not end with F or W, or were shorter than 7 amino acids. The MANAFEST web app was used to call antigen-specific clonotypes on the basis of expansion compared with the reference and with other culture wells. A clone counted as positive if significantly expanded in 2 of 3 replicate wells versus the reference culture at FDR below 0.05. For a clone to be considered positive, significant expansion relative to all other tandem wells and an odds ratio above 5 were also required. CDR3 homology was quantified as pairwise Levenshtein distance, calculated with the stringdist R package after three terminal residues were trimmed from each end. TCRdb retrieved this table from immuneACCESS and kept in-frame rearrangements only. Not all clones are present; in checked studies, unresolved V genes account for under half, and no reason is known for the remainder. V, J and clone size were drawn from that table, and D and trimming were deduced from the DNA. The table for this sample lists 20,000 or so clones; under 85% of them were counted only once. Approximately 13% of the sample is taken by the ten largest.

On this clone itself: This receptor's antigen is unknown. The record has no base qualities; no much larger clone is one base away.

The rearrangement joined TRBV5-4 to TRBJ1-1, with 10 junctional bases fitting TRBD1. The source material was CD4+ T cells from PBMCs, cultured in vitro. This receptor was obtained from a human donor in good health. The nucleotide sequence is TGTGCCAGCAGCTTGATGGACAGGGGGGGCACTGAAGCTTTCTTT. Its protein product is CASSLMDRGGTEAFF.